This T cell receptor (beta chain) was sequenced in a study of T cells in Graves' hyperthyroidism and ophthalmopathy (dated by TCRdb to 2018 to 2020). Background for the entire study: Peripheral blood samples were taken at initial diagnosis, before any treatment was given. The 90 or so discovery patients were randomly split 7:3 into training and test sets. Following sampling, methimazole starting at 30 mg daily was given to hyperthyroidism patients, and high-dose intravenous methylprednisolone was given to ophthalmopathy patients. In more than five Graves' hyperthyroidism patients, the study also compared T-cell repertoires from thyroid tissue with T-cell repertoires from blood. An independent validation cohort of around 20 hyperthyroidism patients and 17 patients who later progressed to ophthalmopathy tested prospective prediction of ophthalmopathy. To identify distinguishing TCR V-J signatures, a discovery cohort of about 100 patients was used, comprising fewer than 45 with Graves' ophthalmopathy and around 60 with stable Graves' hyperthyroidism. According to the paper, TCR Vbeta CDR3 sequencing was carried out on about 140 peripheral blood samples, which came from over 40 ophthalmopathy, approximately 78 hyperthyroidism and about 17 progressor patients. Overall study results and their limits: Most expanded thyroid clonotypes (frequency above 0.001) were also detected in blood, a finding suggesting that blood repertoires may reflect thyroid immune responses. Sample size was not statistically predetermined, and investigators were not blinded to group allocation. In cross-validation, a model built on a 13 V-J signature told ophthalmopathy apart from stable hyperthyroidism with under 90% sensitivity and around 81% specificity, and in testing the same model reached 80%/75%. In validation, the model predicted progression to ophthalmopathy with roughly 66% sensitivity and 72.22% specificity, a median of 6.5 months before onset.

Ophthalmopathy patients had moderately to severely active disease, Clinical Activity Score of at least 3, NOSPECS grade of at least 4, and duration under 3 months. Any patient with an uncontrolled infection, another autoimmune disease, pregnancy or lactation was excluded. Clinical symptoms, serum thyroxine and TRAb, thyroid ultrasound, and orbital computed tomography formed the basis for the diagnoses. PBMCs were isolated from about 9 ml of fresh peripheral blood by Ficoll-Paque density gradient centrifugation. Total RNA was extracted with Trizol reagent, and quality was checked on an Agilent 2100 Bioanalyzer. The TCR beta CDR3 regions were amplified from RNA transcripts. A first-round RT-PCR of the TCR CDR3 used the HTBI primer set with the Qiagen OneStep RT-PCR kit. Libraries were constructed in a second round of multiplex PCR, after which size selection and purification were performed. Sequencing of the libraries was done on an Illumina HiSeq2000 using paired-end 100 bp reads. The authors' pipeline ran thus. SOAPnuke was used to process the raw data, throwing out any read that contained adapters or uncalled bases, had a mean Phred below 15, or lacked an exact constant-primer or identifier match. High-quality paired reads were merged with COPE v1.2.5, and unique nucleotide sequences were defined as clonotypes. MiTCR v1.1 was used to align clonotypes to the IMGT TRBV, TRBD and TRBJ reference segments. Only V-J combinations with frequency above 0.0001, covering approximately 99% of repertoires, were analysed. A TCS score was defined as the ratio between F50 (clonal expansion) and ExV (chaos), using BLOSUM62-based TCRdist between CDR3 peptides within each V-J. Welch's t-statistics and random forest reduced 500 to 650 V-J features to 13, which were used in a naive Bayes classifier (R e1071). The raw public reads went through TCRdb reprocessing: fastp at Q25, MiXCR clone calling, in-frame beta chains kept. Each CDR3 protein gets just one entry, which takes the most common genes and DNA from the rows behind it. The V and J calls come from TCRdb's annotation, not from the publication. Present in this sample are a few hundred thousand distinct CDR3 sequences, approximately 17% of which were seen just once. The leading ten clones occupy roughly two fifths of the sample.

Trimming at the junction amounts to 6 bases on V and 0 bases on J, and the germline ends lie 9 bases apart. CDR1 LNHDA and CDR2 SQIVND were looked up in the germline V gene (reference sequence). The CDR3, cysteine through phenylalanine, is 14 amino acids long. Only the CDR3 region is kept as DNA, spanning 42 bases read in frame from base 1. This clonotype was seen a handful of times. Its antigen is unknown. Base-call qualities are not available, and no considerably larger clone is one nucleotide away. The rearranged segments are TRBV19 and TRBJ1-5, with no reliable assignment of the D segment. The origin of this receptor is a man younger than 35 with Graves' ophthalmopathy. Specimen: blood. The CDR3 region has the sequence CASSQHGSNQPQHF. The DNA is TGTGCCAGTAGCCAACACGGTAGCAATCAGCCCCAGCATTTT.